The rows below give T cell receptor beta chains drawn from one sample of a study of CD8+ T cells in alopecia areata. TCRdb's copy holds only in-frame clones and misses some; the assay was immunoSEQ multiplex PCR. The profile covers over 90,000 clones, with 85% to 90% appearing a single time and over 8.5% taken by the ten largest. The input for sequencing was CD8+ T cells sorted from blood, taken at approximately week 34, from a patient treated with tofacitinib. The receptor set was obtained from a human donor with alopecia areata. CDR3s include the opening cysteine and the closing phenylalanine or tryptophan. Fields, in order: clone size, V gene, D gene, J gene, CDR3 DNA, CDR3 protein. A D gene is named only where the DNA matches it firmly. Some rows have no size entry. The others give once, few or many, or a class for an expanded clone.

clone size: -; V gene: TRBV4-1; D gene: TRBD2; J gene: TRBJ2-7; CDR3 DNA: TGCGCCAGCAGCCAAGTTGAGACTAGCGGGAGTCGGAACGAGCAGTACTTC; CDR3 protein: CASSQVETSGSRNEQYF
clone size: -; V gene: TRBV7-9; D gene: TRBD1; J gene: TRBJ1-2; CDR3 DNA: TGTGCCAGCAGCTCGACGGACAGGGAGTACACCTTC; CDR3 protein: CASSSTDREYTF
clone size: -; V gene: TRBV6-5; D gene: -; J gene: TRBJ2-7; CDR3 DNA: TGTGCCAGCAGAACCGGGCCTTCTGGCGAGCAGTACTTC; CDR3 protein: CASRTGPSGEQYF
clone size: -; V gene: TRBV11-1; D gene: -; J gene: TRBJ2-1; CDR3 DNA: TGTGCCAGCAGCTCGACTAGTTCGAATGAGCAGTTCTTC; CDR3 protein: CASSSTSSNEQFF
clone size: -; V gene: TRBV9; D gene: TRBD2; J gene: TRBJ2-3; CDR3 DNA: TGTGCCAGCAGCGAGGGAGGGAACAACCCCACAGATACGCAGTATTTT; CDR3 protein: CASSEGGNNPTDTQYF
clone size: -; V gene: TRBV4-1; D gene: -; J gene: TRBJ1-3; CDR3 DNA: TGCGCCAGCTCGTGGACCTCTGGAAACACCATATATTTT; CDR3 protein: CASSWTSGNTIYF
clone size: once; V gene: TRBV30; D gene: -; J gene: TRBJ2-7; CDR3 DNA: TGTGCCTGGAGTCCCGGTCCCTGGGACGAGCAGTACTTC; CDR3 protein: CAWSPGPWDEQYF
clone size: -; V gene: TRBV10-3; D gene: -; J gene: TRBJ2-3; CDR3 DNA: TGTGCCATCAGTGAAGGGGAGGCGTTCGTGGATACGCAGTATTTT; CDR3 protein: CAISEGEAFVDTQYF
clone size: -; V gene: TRBV10-3; D gene: -; J gene: TRBJ2-7; CDR3 DNA: TGTGCCATCAGTGAGTCAGGGCTTAGGAACGAGCAGTACTTC; CDR3 protein: CAISESGLRNEQYF
clone size: -; V gene: TRBV27; D gene: TRBD2; J gene: TRBJ2-3; CDR3 DNA: TGTGCCAGCAGTTTAAATCTCCGGGCGGGAGATGATACGCAGTATTTT; CDR3 protein: CASSLNLRAGDDTQYF
clone size: -; V gene: TRBV5-1; D gene: TRBD2; J gene: TRBJ2-7; CDR3 DNA: TGCGCCAGCAGGGAAGGACTAGCGGAGACCTACGAGCAGTACTTC; CDR3 protein: CASREGLAETYEQYF
clone size: -; V gene: TRBV9; D gene: -; J gene: TRBJ1-1; CDR3 DNA: TGTGCCAGCAGCCCCCCACAGGGAAGCAACACTGAAGCTTTCTTT; CDR3 protein: CASSPPQGSNTEAFF
clone size: -; V gene: TRBV15; D gene: -; J gene: TRBJ2-7; CDR3 DNA: TGTGCCACCAGCAGAGATCTAGGATCCTCCTACGAGCAGTACTTC; CDR3 protein: CATSRDLGSSYEQYF
clone size: once; V gene: TRBV2; D gene: -; J gene: TRBJ2-2; CDR3 DNA: TGTGCCAGCCTAAGGGAAAGTTCGAACACCGGGGAGCTGTTTTTT; CDR3 protein: CASLRESSNTGELFF
clone size: -; V gene: TRBV2; D gene: -; J gene: TRBJ2-3; CDR3 DNA: TGTGCCATCTGGAGAGGGGGAAGCACAGATACGCAGTATTTT; CDR3 protein: CAIWRGGSTDTQYF
clone size: -; V gene: TRBV27; D gene: -; J gene: TRBJ1-2; CDR3 DNA: TGTGCCAGCAGTTTAGGACCATTGAACACCTATGGCTACACCTTC; CDR3 protein: CASSLGPLNTYGYTF
clone size: once; V gene: TRBV6-1; D gene: -; J gene: TRBJ2-7; CDR3 DNA: TGTGCCAGCAGTCCACCTTCAAGCGGAGCCTACGAGCAGTACTTC; CDR3 protein: CASSPPSSGAYEQYF
clone size: -; V gene: TRBV2; D gene: TRBD2; J gene: TRBJ2-1; CDR3 DNA: TGTGCCAGCAGTGAAGTGCTAGCGGGAGCAAGGGATGAGCAGTTCTTC; CDR3 protein: CASSEVLAGARDEQFF
clone size: -; V gene: TRBV29-1; D gene: TRBD2; J gene: TRBJ2-1; CDR3 DNA: TGCAGCGTTGAAGGGGTTGGGACTAGCGACAATGAGCAGTTCTTC; CDR3 protein: CSVEGVGTSDNEQFF
clone size: once; V gene: TRBV13; D gene: TRBD1; J gene: TRBJ2-4; CDR3 DNA: TGTGCCAGCAGCCCTCGAGGTCAGGGGGCTGCCAAAAACATTCAGTACTTC; CDR3 protein: CASSPRGQGAAKNIQYF
clone size: -; V gene: TRBV11-2; D gene: -; J gene: TRBJ2-4; CDR3 DNA: TGTGCCAGCAGCTCCCCACAGGATATTAACATTCAGTACTTC; CDR3 protein: CASSSPQDINIQYF
clone size: -; V gene: TRBV5-1; D gene: -; J gene: TRBJ2-7; CDR3 DNA: TGCGCCAGCAGCTCGTGGACGGAAACGGGGTCCTACGAGCAGTACTTC; CDR3 protein: CASSSWTETGSYEQYF
clone size: -; V gene: TRBV6-5; D gene: -; J gene: TRBJ1-1; CDR3 DNA: TGTGCCAGCAGTTACGGCATGAACACTGAAGCTTTCTTT; CDR3 protein: CASSYGMNTEAFF
clone size: -; V gene: TRBV19; D gene: -; J gene: TRBJ2-7; CDR3 DNA: TGTGCCAGTAGTATTGGGGCGGACGGCTCCTACGAGCAGTACTTC; CDR3 protein: CASSIGADGSYEQYF
clone size: -; V gene: TRBV5-1; D gene: TRBD2; J gene: TRBJ2-7; CDR3 DNA: TGCGCCAGCAGCTTCGAAGGGGAGGGCGAGCAGTACTTC; CDR3 protein: CASSFEGEGEQYF
clone size: -; V gene: TRBV27; D gene: TRBD2; J gene: TRBJ2-7; CDR3 DNA: TGTGCCAGCAGTTTGACTGCGGGACTAGCGTTGTACGAGCAGTACTTC; CDR3 protein: CASSLTAGLALYEQYF
clone size: -; V gene: TRBV27; D gene: -; J gene: TRBJ1-5; CDR3 DNA: TGTGCCAGCAGTTCCCCTGATCAGCCCCAGCATTTT; CDR3 protein: CASSSPDQPQHF
clone size: -; V gene: TRBV6-5; D gene: -; J gene: TRBJ1-6; CDR3 DNA: TGTGCCAGCAGTAGTCCCAGCTCCTATAATTCACCCCTCCACTTT; CDR3 protein: CASSSPSSYNSPLHF
clone size: -; V gene: TRBV7-9; D gene: -; J gene: TRBJ1-4; CDR3 DNA: TGTGCCAGCACCGTATACGGTGCAACTAATGAAAAACTGTTTTTT; CDR3 protein: CASTVYGATNEKLFF
clone size: -; V gene: TRBV6-5; D gene: -; J gene: TRBJ1-2; CDR3 DNA: TGTGCCAGCAGTTACTCGGGGGGTGGGTATGGCTACACCTTC; CDR3 protein: CASSYSGGGYGYTF
clone size: -; V gene: TRBV12-5; D gene: -; J gene: TRBJ2-7; CDR3 DNA: TGTGCTAGTGGTTTGGGGCCGGACTACGAGCAGTACTTC; CDR3 protein: CASGLGPDYEQYF
clone size: once; V gene: TRBV4-1; D gene: TRBD2; J gene: TRBJ2-4; CDR3 DNA: TGCGCCAGCAGCCAAGACCCTATAGCGGGAGGGGTCAAAAACATTCAGTACTTC; CDR3 protein: CASSQDPIAGGVKNIQYF
clone size: -; V gene: TRBV30; D gene: -; J gene: TRBJ1-1; CDR3 DNA: TGTGCCTGGACCAACCCGGACCACGGGCGTGAAGCTTTCTTT; CDR3 protein: CAWTNPDHGREAFF
clone size: -; V gene: TRBV7-6; D gene: TRBD1; J gene: TRBJ2-2; CDR3 DNA: TGTGCCAGCAGCTTACATCGACAGGGGATCAACACCGGGGAGCTGTTTTTT; CDR3 protein: CASSLHRQGINTGELFF
clone size: -; V gene: TRBV29-1; D gene: TRBD2; J gene: TRBJ2-2; CDR3 DNA: TGCAGCGCAGGGACTAGCGGGAGAGTAGGGGAGCTGTTTTTT; CDR3 protein: CSAGTSGRVGELFF
clone size: -; V gene: TRBV30; D gene: -; J gene: TRBJ2-1; CDR3 DNA: TGTGCCTGGTCCTTTGAGGGGGGTTACTACAATGAGCAGTTCTTC; CDR3 protein: CAWSFEGGYYNEQFF
clone size: -; V gene: TRBV5-4; D gene: -; J gene: TRBJ2-2; CDR3 DNA: TGTGCCAGCAGCTGGGGACAGAACACCGGGGAGCTGTTTTTT; CDR3 protein: CASSWGQNTGELFF
clone size: -; V gene: TRBV19; D gene: TRBD1; J gene: TRBJ1-4; CDR3 DNA: TGTGCCAGTAGTATACAGGGGGCTAATGAAAAACTGTTTTTT; CDR3 protein: CASSIQGANEKLFF
clone size: -; V gene: TRBV4-1; D gene: TRBD1; J gene: TRBJ2-7; CDR3 DNA: TGCGCCAGCAGTCTCGGACTCGGACAGGAAGATTACGAGCAGTACTTC; CDR3 protein: CASSLGLGQEDYEQYF
clone size: -; V gene: TRBV7-8; D gene: -; J gene: TRBJ2-3; CDR3 DNA: TGTGCCAGCAGCTCGACAGAATTCGGGAGCACAGATACGCAGTATTTT; CDR3 protein: CASSSTEFGSTDTQYF
clone size: few; V gene: TRBV29-1; D gene: TRBD1; J gene: TRBJ2-4; CDR3 DNA: TGCAGCGTTGGGACAGGGAGAGCCAAAAACATTCAGTACTTC; CDR3 protein: CSVGTGRAKNIQYF
clone size: -; V gene: TRBV29-1; D gene: -; J gene: TRBJ2-2; CDR3 DNA: TGCAGCGTTGGGTGGGACGGATCTCTAACGAACACCGGGGAGCTGTTTTTT; CDR3 protein: CSVGWDGSLTNTGELFF
clone size: -; V gene: TRBV11-2; D gene: TRBD2; J gene: TRBJ2-7; CDR3 DNA: TGTGCCAGCAGCTTAGTCGCTAGCGGGAGCTCCTACGAGCAGTACTTC; CDR3 protein: CASSLVASGSSYEQYF
clone size: once; V gene: TRBV29-1; D gene: -; J gene: TRBJ2-6; CDR3 DNA: TGCAGCGCTACGGGACCCGGGGCCAACGTCCTGACTTTC; CDR3 protein: CSATGPGANVLTF
clone size: -; V gene: TRBV14; D gene: TRBD2; J gene: TRBJ2-1; CDR3 DNA: TGTGCCAGCAGCCAACTAGCGGCCAATGAGCAGTTCTTC; CDR3 protein: CASSQLAANEQFF
clone size: -; V gene: TRBV5-1; D gene: TRBD1; J gene: TRBJ2-3; CDR3 DNA: TGCGCCAGCAGCGGTGGACAGGGTACTAGCACAGATACGCAGTATTTT; CDR3 protein: CASSGGQGTSTDTQYF
clone size: -; V gene: TRBV25-1; D gene: -; J gene: TRBJ2-1; CDR3 DNA: TGTGCCAGCAGTGAACGGGTCGATGAGCAGTTCTTC; CDR3 protein: CASSERVDEQFF